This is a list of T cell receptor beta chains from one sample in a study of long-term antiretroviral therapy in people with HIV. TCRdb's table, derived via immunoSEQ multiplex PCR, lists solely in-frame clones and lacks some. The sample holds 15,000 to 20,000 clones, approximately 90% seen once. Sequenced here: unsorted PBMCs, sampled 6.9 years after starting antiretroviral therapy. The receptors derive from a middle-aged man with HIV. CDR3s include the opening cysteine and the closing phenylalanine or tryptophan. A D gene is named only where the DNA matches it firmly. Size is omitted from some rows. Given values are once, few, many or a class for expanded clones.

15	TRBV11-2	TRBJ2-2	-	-	CASSLSPLNTGELFF	TGTGCCAGCAGCCTTAGTCCACTTAACACCGGGGAGCTGTTTTTT
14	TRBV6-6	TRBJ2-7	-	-	CASSYIQSSYEQYF	TGTGCCAGCAGTTACATACAGAGCTCCTACGAGCAGTACTTC
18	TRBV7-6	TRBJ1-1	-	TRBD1	CASSLAVKRGLQNTEAFF	TGTGCCAGCAGCTTAGCGGTTAAAAGGGGGCTACAGAACACTGAAGCTTTCTTT
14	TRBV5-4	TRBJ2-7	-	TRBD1	CASSLPGQRYEQYF	TGTGCCAGCAGCTTGCCGGGACAGAGATACGAGCAGTACTTC
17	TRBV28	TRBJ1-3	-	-	CASSLRSTRVGGNTIYF	TGTGCCAGCAGTTTACGGTCGACCAGGGTTGGTGGAAACACCATATATTTT
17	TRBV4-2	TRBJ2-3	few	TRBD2	CASSQELAGGGTDTQYF	TGTGCCAGCAGCCAAGAACTAGCGGGAGGGGGCACAGATACGCAGTATTTT
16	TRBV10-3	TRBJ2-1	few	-	CAIKGGGASFYNEQFF	TGTGCCATCAAAGGTGGGGGGGCCTCTTTTTACAATGAGCAGTTCTTC
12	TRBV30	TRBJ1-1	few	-	CAGPGVNTEAFF	TGTGCCGGACCGGGGGTGAACACTGAAGCTTTCTTT
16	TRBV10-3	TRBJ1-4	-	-	CAISESMTKGMEKLFF	TGTGCCATCAGTGAGTCGATGACAAAGGGAATGGAAAAACTGTTTTTT
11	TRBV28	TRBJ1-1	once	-	CASTQGLEAFF	TGTGCCAGCACCCAGGGTTTAGAAGCTTTCTTT
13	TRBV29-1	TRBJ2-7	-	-	CSVEGARPYEQYF	TGCAGCGTGGAGGGGGCCAGACCCTACGAGCAGTACTTC
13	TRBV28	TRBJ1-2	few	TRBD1	CASSETGDYGYTF	TGTGCCAGCAGTGAAACAGGGGACTATGGCTACACCTTC
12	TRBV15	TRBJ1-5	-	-	CATSRANQPQHF	TGTGCCACCAGCAGAGCCAATCAGCCCCAGCATTTT
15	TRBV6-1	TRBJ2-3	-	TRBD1	CASTDSDRVTDTQYF	TGTGCCAGCACCGACAGTGACAGGGTGACAGATACGCAGTATTTT
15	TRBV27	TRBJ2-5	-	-	CASSRTRGTEETQYF	TGTGCCAGCAGTCGAACGCGGGGGACAGAAGAGACCCAGTACTTC
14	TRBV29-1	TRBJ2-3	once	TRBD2	CSFPTAGVADTQYF	TGCAGCTTCCCAACAGCGGGAGTCGCAGATACGCAGTATTTT
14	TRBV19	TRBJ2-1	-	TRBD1	CASAAEGQGGEQFF	TGTGCCAGTGCGGCTGAGGGACAGGGGGGTGAGCAGTTCTTC
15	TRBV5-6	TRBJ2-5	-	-	CASSFLAYQQETQYF	TGTGCCAGCAGCTTCTTGGCCTATCAACAAGAGACCCAGTACTTC
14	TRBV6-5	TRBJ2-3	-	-	CASTPDRNTDTQYF	TGTGCCAGCACTCCGGACAGAAACACAGATACGCAGTATTTT
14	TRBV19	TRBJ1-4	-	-	CASSIGQSNEKLFF	TGTGCCAGTAGTATAGGACAGAGCAATGAAAAACTGTTTTTT
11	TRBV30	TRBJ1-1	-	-	CAWNVGTEAFF	TGTGCCTGGAATGTGGGCACTGAAGCTTTCTTT
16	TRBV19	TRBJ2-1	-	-	CASSTLTLVYSNEQFF	TGTGCCAGTAGTACCCTGACCCTAGTCTATAGCAATGAGCAGTTCTTC
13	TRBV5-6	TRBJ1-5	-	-	CASSFRAYQPQHF	TGTGCCAGCAGCTTCAGGGCCTATCAGCCCCAGCATTTT
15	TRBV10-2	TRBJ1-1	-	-	CASSESGLMNTEAFF	TGCGCCAGCAGTGAGTCAGGGCTTATGAACACTGAAGCTTTCTTT
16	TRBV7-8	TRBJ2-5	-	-	CASSAYAQGGQETQYF	TGTGCCAGCAGCGCATACGCGCAAGGGGGTCAAGAGACCCAGTACTTC
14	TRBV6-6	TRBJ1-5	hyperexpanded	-	CASSYSGGNEPQHF	TGTGCCAGCAGTTACTCTGGGGGGAATGAGCCCCAGCATTTT
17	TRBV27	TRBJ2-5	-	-	CASSFRGSIGSQETQYF	TGTGCCAGCAGTTTCCGCGGAAGTATCGGCAGCCAAGAGACCCAGTACTTC